This entry lists 6 T cell receptor beta chains sequenced from one sample in a study of post-analysis software for immune sequencing data. Findings of the study overall: A handful of TRBV segments appeared more often in patients than in controls, and TRBV5-6, TRBV5-1 and TRBV20-1 were among these.

Antigens of these TCRs are unknown. Incorporated into the TCR beta cDNA libraries were unique molecular identifiers, which served to reduce PCR and sequencing biases. TCRdb itself ran the PCR reads through MiXCR, one entry per CDR3 protein. The table has under 200,000 distinct CDR3 sequences, 29% seen once; the top ten hold around 3.7%. What was sequenced was blood. These receptors all stem from a girl aged 2-17 years with multiple sclerosis.

The chain employs TRBV5-5 and TRBJ2-7, with 7 bases that match TRBD1. The CDR3 runs to 16 residues. Germline trimming cut 5 bases from V and 2 bases from J; bases unmatched to any gene: 13. Per germline, CDR1 SGHKS and CDR2 YYEKEE (reference sequence). The CDR3, as DNA: TGTGCCAGCAGTTTAGAAGGACAGGCCTCAACCTACGAGCAGTACTTC. It encodes CASSLEGQASTYEQYF.

This clonotype was picked up a small number of times. The genes are TRBV5-1 and TRBJ1-2, with TRBD1 as a possible D gene (5 bases). In germline, CDR1 is SGHRS, CDR2 YFSETQ. Trimming left V 2 bases short and J 4 bases short, with 9 bases between. The CDR3 sequence is 13 residues long. The CDR3 DNA is TGCGCCAGCAGCTTCGGGACGGTCTATGGCTACACCTTC. Amino acids: CASSFGTVYGYTF.

There are a few counts of this clonotype. The V and J genes are TRBV20-1 and TRBJ1-5; D gene uncertain. In germline, CDR1 is DFQATT, CDR2 SNEGSKA (reference sequence). V was shortened by 1 base and J by 0 bases, with 7 bases between the two germline ends. The CDR3 covers 14 residues. The CDR3 sequence: CSARVGASNQPQHF. The CDR3, as DNA: TGCAGTGCTAGAGTTGGTGCTAGCAATCAGCCCCAGCATTTT.

This clonotype has a count of ten or more. The chain has TRBV28 and TRBJ2-5; the match to TRBD2 covers 15 bases. Germline values: CDR1 MDHEN, CDR2 SYDVKM. The CDR3 sequence is 17 residues long. V trimming: 5 bases; J trimming: 3 bases; junction bases outside the gene matches: 7. This CDR3 reads CASSPPGLAGGKETQYF. The CDR3 nucleotides read TGTGCCAGCAGTCCGCCGGGACTAGCGGGAGGAAAAGAGACCCAGTACTTC.

This clonotype appeared many times. This chain links TRBV4-1 with TRBJ2-7; TRBD2 is a possible D gene (5 bases). Germline lookup yields CDR1 MGHRA and CDR2 YSYEKL. The CDR3 totals 15 residues. The V and J ends lost 0 bases and 2 bases respectively, with 11 bases between them. The CDR3 DNA reads TGCGCCAGCAGCCAAGAAGCCCGGGGAACCTACGAGCAGTACTTC. It yields the protein CASSQEARGTYEQYF.

This clonotype has at least ten counts. This sequence joins TRBV11-2 and TRBJ1-4; D uncertain. Germline V lookup: CDR1 SGHAT, CDR2 FQNNGV. The CDR3 totals 14 residues. V was shortened by 4 bases and J by 8 bases, with 14 bases between the two germline ends. In DNA, the CDR3 is TGTGCCAGCAGCTCCAATTCTAAGAGGGAAAAACTGTTTTTT. As protein: CASSSNSKREKLFF.